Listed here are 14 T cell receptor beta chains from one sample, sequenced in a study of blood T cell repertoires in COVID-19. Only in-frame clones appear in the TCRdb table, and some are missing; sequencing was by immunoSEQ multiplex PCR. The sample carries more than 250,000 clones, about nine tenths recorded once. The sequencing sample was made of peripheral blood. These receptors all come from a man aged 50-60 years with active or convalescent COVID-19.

This CDR3 reads CASSGVAGQGSEKLFF. CDR3 nucleotide sequence: TGTGCCAGCAGTGGAGTGGCGGGACAGGGCAGTGAAAAACTGTTTTTT. The chain couples TRBV6-1 to TRBJ1-4; 9 nucleotides agree with TRBD1. Germline values: CDR1 MNHNS, CDR2 SASEGT. The CDR3 is 16 residues long. V shed 4 bases, J shed 7 bases, and the junction held 10 bases outside the gene matches.

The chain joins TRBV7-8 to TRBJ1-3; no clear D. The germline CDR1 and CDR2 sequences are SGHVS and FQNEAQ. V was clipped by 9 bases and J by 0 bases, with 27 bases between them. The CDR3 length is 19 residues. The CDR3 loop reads CASRHLLGVGPSSGNTIYF. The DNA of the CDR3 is TGTGCCAGTCGCCACCTACTCGGGGTTGGGCCCTCCTCTGGAAACACCATATATTTT.

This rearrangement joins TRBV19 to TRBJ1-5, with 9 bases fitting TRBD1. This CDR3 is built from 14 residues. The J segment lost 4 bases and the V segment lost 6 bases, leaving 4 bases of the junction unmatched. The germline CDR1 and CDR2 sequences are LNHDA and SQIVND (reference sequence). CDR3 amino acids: CASRQTGGNQPQHF. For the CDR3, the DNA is TGTGCCAGTAGGCAGACAGGGGGAAATCAGCCCCAGCATTTT.

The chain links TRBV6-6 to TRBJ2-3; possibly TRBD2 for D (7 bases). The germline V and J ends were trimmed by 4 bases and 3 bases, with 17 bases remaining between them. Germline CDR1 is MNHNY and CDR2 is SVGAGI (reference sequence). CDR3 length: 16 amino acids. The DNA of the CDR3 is TGTGCCAGCAGTTTCTCCGGGGGGCTTAGGACAGATACGCAGTATTTT. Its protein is CASSFSGGLRTDTQYF.

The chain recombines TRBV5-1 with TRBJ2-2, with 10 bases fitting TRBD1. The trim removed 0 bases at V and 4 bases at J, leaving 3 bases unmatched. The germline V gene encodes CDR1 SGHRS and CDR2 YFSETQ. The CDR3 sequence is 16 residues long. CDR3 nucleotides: TGCGCCAGCAGCTTGGTTGGACAGGGGGTCACCGGGGAGCTGTTTTTT. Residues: CASSLVGQGVTGELFF.

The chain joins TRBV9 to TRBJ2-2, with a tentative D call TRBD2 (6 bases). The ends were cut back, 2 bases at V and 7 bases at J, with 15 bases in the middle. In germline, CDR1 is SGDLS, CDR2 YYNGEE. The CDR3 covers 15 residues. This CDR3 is CASSVVGGLDGELFF. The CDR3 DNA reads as TGTGCCAGCAGCGTCGTAGGAGGGCTTGACGGGGAGCTGTTTTTT.

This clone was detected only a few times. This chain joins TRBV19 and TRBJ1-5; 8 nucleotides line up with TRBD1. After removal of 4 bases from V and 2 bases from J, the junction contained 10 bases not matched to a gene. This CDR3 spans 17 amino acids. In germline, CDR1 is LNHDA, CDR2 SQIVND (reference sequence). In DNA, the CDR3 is TGTGCCAGTAGTAAAGGGGACAGGCGGCGACGCAATCAGCCCCAGCATTTT. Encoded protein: CASSKGDRRRRNQPQHF. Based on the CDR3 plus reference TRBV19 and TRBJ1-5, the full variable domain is DGGITQSPKYLFRKEGQNVTLSCEQNLNHDAMYWYRQDPGQGLRLIYYSQIVNDFQKGDIAEGYSVSREKKESFPLTVTSAQKNPTAFYLCASSKGDRRRRNQPQHFGDGTRLSIL.

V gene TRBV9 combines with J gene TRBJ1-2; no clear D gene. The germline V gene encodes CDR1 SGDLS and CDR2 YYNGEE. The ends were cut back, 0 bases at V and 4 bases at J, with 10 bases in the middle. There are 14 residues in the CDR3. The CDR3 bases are TGTGCCAGCAGCGTAGATCCGGGATTCTATGGCTACACCTTC. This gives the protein CASSVDPGFYGYTF.

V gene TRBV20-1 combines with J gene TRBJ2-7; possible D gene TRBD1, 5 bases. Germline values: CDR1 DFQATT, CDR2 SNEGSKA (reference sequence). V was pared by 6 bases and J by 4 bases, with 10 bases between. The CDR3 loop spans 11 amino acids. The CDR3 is CSATRDYEQYF. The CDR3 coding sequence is TGCAGTGCCACCAGGGATTACGAGCAGTACTTC.

CDR3 loop: CASSLDPEVAGEGYYEQYF. Here the CDR3 DNA reads TGTGCCAGCAGCTTAGACCCAGAGGTAGCGGGAGAAGGGTACTACGAGCAGTACTTC. The chain joins TRBV11-2 to TRBJ2-7; TRBD2 agrees at 9 bases. The CDR3 sequence is 19 residues long. CDR1 and CDR2 from the germline V gene are SGHAT and FQNNGV. Unmatched junction bases numbered 15, after V lost 0 bases and J lost 3 bases. The variable domain in full, completed from reference TRBV11-2 and TRBJ2-7, reads EAGVAQSPRYKIIEKRQSVAFWCNPISGHATLYWYQQILGQGPKLLIQFQNNGVVDDSQLPKDRFSAERLKGVDSTLKIQPAKLEDSAVYLCASSLDPEVAGEGYYEQYFGPGTRLTVT.

CDR3 nucleotides: TGTGCCAGCAGCCCCTCGTGGGACAGAGGCCCCGAGCAGTACTTC. Protein: CASSPSWDRGPEQYF. V usage is TRBV9 and J usage is TRBJ2-7; 7 bases map to TRBD1. Germline-derived CDR1 and CDR2 are SGDLS and YYNGEE. With 4 bases clipped from V and 6 bases from J, the junction kept 13 bases outside the gene matches. The CDR3 is made up of 15 amino acids.

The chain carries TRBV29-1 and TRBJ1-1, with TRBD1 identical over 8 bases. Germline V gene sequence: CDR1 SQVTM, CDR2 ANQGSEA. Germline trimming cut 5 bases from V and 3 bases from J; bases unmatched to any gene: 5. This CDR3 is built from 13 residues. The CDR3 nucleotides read TGCAGCGTTCAAGGACAGGGCCACACTGAAGCTTTCTTT. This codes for CSVQGQGHTEAFF.

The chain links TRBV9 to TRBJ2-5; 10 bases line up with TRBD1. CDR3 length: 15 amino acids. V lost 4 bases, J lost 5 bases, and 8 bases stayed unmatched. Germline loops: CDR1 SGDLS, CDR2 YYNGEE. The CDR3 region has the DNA TGTGCCAGCAGCCCACGACAGGGGGCCGAGGAGACCCAGTACTTC. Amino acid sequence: CASSPRQGAEETQYF.

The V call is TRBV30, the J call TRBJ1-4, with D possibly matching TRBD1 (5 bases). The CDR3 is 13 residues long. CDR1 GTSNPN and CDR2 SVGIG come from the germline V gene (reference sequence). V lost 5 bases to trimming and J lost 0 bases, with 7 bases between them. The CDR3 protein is CAWETATNEKLFF. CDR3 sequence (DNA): TGTGCCTGGGAGACAGCAACTAATGAAAAACTGTTTTTT.